This TCR beta chain was observed in a study of T cells in tumors after PD-1 blockade. Whole-study context: Mean per blood sample: 95,000 to 130,000 templates (roughly 22,000-257,772), 36,536 unique clonotypes. Study results and limitations: About 41% of tumor TCR clonotypes were also found in blood.

Some clones are missing from TCRdb's copy, which holds only in-frame ones; the method was immunoSEQ multiplex PCR. The table has nearly 25,000 clones, about 82% seen once. The germline gives CDR1 SGHVS, CDR2 FQNEAQ. The CDR3 runs 15 residues. V dropped 5 bases and J dropped 9; count of bases not matched to a gene: 8. Concerning this clone: What it binds is unknown.

The J gene is TRBJ2-1, the V gene TRBV7-8; 12 positions agree with TRBD2. This sequence originates from a human donor with basal cell carcinoma. The material was PBMCs, obtained after anti-PD-1 treatment. The CDR3 spells CASSPRLAGVAEQFF. For the CDR3, the DNA is TGTGCCAGCAGCCCCCGACTAGCGGGGGTTGCTGAGCAGTTCTTC.